These T cell receptor beta chains were read from a single sample in a study of a mutant IDH1 vaccine in newly diagnosed glioma. For these receptors, no antigen is known. The protocol was immunoSEQ multiplex PCR, while the TCRdb copy is restricted to in-frame clones and leaves out a portion. The sample contains around 56,000 clones, approximately 79% of which appear only once. The sequenced sample was PBMCs, obtained from a glioma patient whose treatment included an IDH1 peptide vaccine. These receptors came from a woman between 18 and 29 years old with glioma. Some clones in this sample may be carry-over from other donors' samples. CDR3s include the opening cysteine and the closing phenylalanine or tryptophan. Each record gives: D gene, V gene, J gene, clone size, CDR3 protein, CDR3 DNA. The D gene is left open where the match is weak. Only part of the rows carry a size: once, few, many, or a class if the clone is expanded.

NA	TRBV9	TRBJ1-1	NA	CASSARMTTQFYEAFF	TGTGCCAGCAGCGCCCGAATGACAACCCAATTTTATGAAGCTTTCTTT
TRBD1	TRBV6-5	TRBJ1-2	NA	CASSPTGAGYTF	TGTGCCAGCAGTCCGACAGGGGCTGGCTACACCTTC
NA	TRBV9	TRBJ2-3	once	CASSVGTDTQYF	TGTGCCAGCAGCGTAGGCACAGATACGCAGTATTTT
NA	TRBV2	TRBJ2-7	NA	CASSDYYEQYF	TGTGCCAGCAGTGATTACTACGAGCAGTACTTC
NA	TRBV9	TRBJ2-3	NA	CASSDWGPGGRTQYF	TGTGCCAGCAGCGATTGGGGGCCCGGTGGTCGTACGCAGTATTTT
NA	TRBV7-8	TRBJ2-7	NA	CASSLGRGYEQYF	TGTGCCAGCAGCTTGGGCAGGGGATACGAGCAGTACTTC
NA	TRBV10-3	TRBJ2-7	few	CAISELRALGGEQYF	TGTGCCATCAGTGAGCTTCGAGCTCTGGGGGGCGAGCAGTACTTC
NA	TRBV29-1	TRBJ1-1	few	CSVAPDGVNTEAFF	TGCAGCGTTGCCCCGGACGGAGTGAACACTGAAGCTTTCTTT
NA	TRBV7-2	TRBJ1-2	NA	CASSLATGRVNYGYTF	TGTGCCAGCAGCTTAGCTACAGGGAGGGTCAACTATGGCTACACCTTC
NA	TRBV7-2	TRBJ2-7	NA	CASSDSYEQYF	TGTGCCAGCTCGGACAGCTACGAGCAGTACTTC
NA	TRBV5-4	TRBJ1-4	few	CASSGGPNEKLFF	TGTGCCAGCAGCGGCGGGCCTAATGAAAAACTGTTTTTT
TRBD1	TRBV5-6	TRBJ2-3	NA	CASSVDRGRGTDTQYF	TGTGCCAGCAGCGTGGACAGGGGCCGGGGCACAGATACGCAGTATTTT
NA	TRBV7-2	TRBJ2-7	NA	CASSLGRIHPYEQYF	TGTGCCAGCAGCTTAGGACGGATCCACCCCTACGAGCAGTACTTC
NA	TRBV5-5	TRBJ2-7	NA	CASSLQGPTYEQYF	TGTGCCAGCAGCTTGCAGGGCCCTACCTACGAGCAGTACTTC
NA	TRBV18	TRBJ2-7	NA	CASSQDTLNSYEQYF	TGTGCCAGCTCACAGGACACCCTAAATTCCTACGAGCAGTACTTC
NA	TRBV10-3	TRBJ1-2	NA	CAISWRTDSNYGYTF	TGTGCCATCAGCTGGAGGACAGACAGCAACTATGGCTACACCTTC
TRBD1	TRBV15	TRBJ2-7	NA	CATSGRDSGYEQYF	TGTGCCACCAGCGGCCGGGACAGCGGCTACGAGCAGTACTTC
NA	TRBV5-4	TRBJ2-5	NA	CASSLFLLEETQYF	TGTGCCAGCAGCTTGTTTCTCTTGGAAGAGACCCAGTACTTC
TRBD1	TRBV25-1	TRBJ2-7	NA	CASSESGTGEYF	TGTGCCAGCAGTGAATCTGGAACAGGGGAGTACTTC
NA	TRBV7-9	TRBJ2-3	NA	CASSHRGGPSTDTQYF	TGTGCCAGCAGCCACCGAGGAGGCCCGAGCACAGATACGCAGTATTTT
NA	TRBV20-1	TRBJ2-3	NA	CSARESGTQYF	TGCAGTGCTAGGGAGAGCGGTACGCAGTATTTT
TRBD1	TRBV18	TRBJ2-4	NA	CASSSTGGRAKNIQYF	TGTGCCAGCTCATCGACAGGGGGCCGGGCCAAAAACATTCAGTACTTC
NA	TRBV5-6	TRBJ1-5	NA	CASRRRGLGNQPQHF	TGTGCCAGCAGGAGGAGGGGGTTGGGCAATCAGCCCCAGCATTTT
NA	TRBV29-1	TRBJ2-7	NA	CSVVGLAHEQYF	TGCAGCGTTGTAGGCCTAGCCCACGAGCAGTACTTC
NA	TRBV28	TRBJ2-1	NA	CASSSTVLSYNEQFF	TGTGCCAGCAGTTCGACAGTGCTCTCCTACAATGAGCAGTTCTTC
TRBD1	TRBV5-1	TRBJ2-7	NA	CASSLAAGQAYEQYF	TGCGCCAGCAGCTTGGCCGCGGGACAGGCCTACGAGCAGTACTTC
NA	TRBV18	TRBJ1-6	few	CASSPLDGRNSPLHF	TGTGCCAGCTCACCACTGGACGGACGGAATTCACCCCTCCACTTT
NA	TRBV5-6	TRBJ1-5	few	CASSLGPDSNQPQHF	TGTGCCAGCAGCTTAGGGCCGGATAGCAATCAGCCCCAGCATTTT
NA	TRBV30	TRBJ1-3	NA	CAWTGSGNTIYF	TGTGCCTGGACAGGGTCTGGAAACACCATATATTTT
NA	TRBV30	TRBJ2-7	NA	CAWKMGGEQYF	TGTGCCTGGAAGATGGGGGGAGAGCAGTACTTC
TRBD1	TRBV10-3	TRBJ1-2	few	CATRDSRNYGYTF	TGTGCCACCAGGGACAGCCGAAACTATGGCTACACCTTC
TRBD2	TRBV5-1	TRBJ2-7	NA	CASSAGRVTGPPYEQYF	TGCGCCAGCAGCGCGGGGAGGGTGACTGGTCCCCCCTACGAGCAGTACTTC
NA	TRBV6-4	TRBJ2-1	NA	CASSEDVSSYNEQFF	TGTGCCAGCAGTGAGGACGTTAGCTCCTACAATGAGCAGTTCTTC
TRBD1	TRBV10-3	TRBJ2-7	NA	CAIKDPTGGFYEQYF	TGTGCCATCAAGGACCCGACAGGGGGGTTCTACGAGCAGTACTTC
TRBD1	TRBV5-1	TRBJ2-2	NA	CASSLLGQGMAGELFF	TGCGCCAGCAGCTTGTTGGGACAGGGTATGGCCGGGGAGCTGTTTTTT
NA	TRBV27	TRBJ2-7	NA	CASSYRDTYEQYF	TGTGCCAGCAGTTATCGGGACACCTACGAGCAGTACTTC
TRBD2	TRBV5-4	TRBJ2-1	NA	CASSLSLRERHEQFF	TGTGCCAGCAGCTTGAGTTTGCGGGAGAGGCATGAGCAGTTCTTC
NA	TRBV2	TRBJ1-1	NA	CASLGSLTLFAYTEAFF	TGTGCCAGCCTTGGATCCCTCACACTTTTTGCCTATACTGAAGCTTTCTTT
NA	TRBV7-9	TRBJ1-1	NA	CASSFYPGRNTEAFF	TGTGCCAGCAGCTTTTACCCCGGGAGGAACACTGAAGCTTTCTTT
TRBD2	TRBV5-5	TRBJ2-3	NA	CASIPAGAIADTQYF	TGTGCCAGCATCCCAGCGGGAGCAATTGCAGATACGCAGTATTTT
TRBD1	TRBV6-1	TRBJ1-5	NA	CASETGNSNQPQHF	TGTGCCAGCGAGACAGGGAATAGCAATCAGCCCCAGCATTTT
NA	TRBV10-3	TRBJ2-7	NA	CAISESPGVYEQYF	TGTGCCATCAGTGAGTCTCCCGGGGTCTACGAGCAGTACTTC
TRBD2	TRBV5-1	TRBJ2-7	NA	CASSSGLASYEQYF	TGCGCCAGCAGCTCGGGACTAGCATCTTACGAGCAGTACTTC
NA	TRBV30	TRBJ2-1	NA	CAWSRSPGSSYNEQFF	TGTGCCTGGAGTCGGAGTCCCGGCAGCTCCTACAATGAGCAGTTCTTC
TRBD1	TRBV19	TRBJ1-4	NA	CASSITPLNGQGGTNEKLFF	TGTGCCAGTAGTATAACTCCCCTTAACGGACAGGGAGGAACTAATGAAAAACTGTTTTTT
TRBD1	TRBV14	TRBJ2-7	NA	CASSNTQGQDRYEQYF	TGTGCCAGCAGCAATACCCAGGGACAGGATCGCTACGAGCAGTACTTC
NA	TRBV6-1	TRBJ1-1	NA	CASSERGLITEAFF	TGTGCCAGCAGTGAACGGGGGCTGATTACTGAAGCTTTCTTT
NA	TRBV19	TRBJ2-7	NA	CASSADGSDYLDYEQYF	TGTGCCAGTAGCGCAGATGGGAGCGACTACTTAGATTACGAGCAGTACTTC
TRBD2	TRBV29-1	TRBJ2-7	NA	CSVRGSAYEQYF	TGCAGCGTTCGCGGGAGCGCCTACGAGCAGTACTTC
TRBD1	TRBV6-6	TRBJ2-7	NA	CASSSLGQGRTYEQYF	TGTGCCAGCAGTTCTCTCGGACAGGGCCGAACCTACGAGCAGTACTTC
TRBD2	TRBV6-1	TRBJ2-7	NA	CASSEARGSGLYEQYF	TGTGCCAGCAGTGAAGCGCGTGGTAGCGGGCTCTACGAGCAGTACTTC
NA	TRBV13	TRBJ2-5	NA	CASSPTGLQETQYF	TGTGCCAGCAGCCCGACGGGTCTCCAAGAGACCCAGTACTTC
NA	TRBV20-1	TRBJ2-3	NA	CSAQFSDTQYF	TGCAGTGCCCAATTTTCGGATACGCAGTATTTT
NA	TRBV2	TRBJ2-7	NA	CASVRGLSYEQYF	TGTGCCAGCGTCCGGGGTCTCTCCTACGAGCAGTACTTC
NA	TRBV6-6	TRBJ1-2	NA	CASSPGEFRYGYTF	TGTGCCAGCAGTCCGGGAGAATTCCGCTATGGCTACACCTTC
NA	TRBV6-5	TRBJ2-5	NA	CASSYFGETQYF	TGTGCCAGCAGTTACTTTGGGGAGACCCAGTACTTC
TRBD2	TRBV29-1	TRBJ2-1	NA	CSVEDPGRGSYNEQFF	TGCAGCGTTGAAGATCCGGGGCGGGGGAGCTACAATGAGCAGTTCTTC